A selection of T cell receptor beta chains follows, all from one sample in a study of T-cell reconstitution after alpha-beta-depleted transplantation in children. TCRdb analysed the PCR reads with MiXCR anew, one entry per CDR3 protein. The data contain some 490,000 distinct CDR3 sequences, roughly an eighth of them singletons. Specimen: PBMCs from the stem cell graft donor, collected from the stem cell graft. The receptors come from a human donor who donated a stem cell graft to a child with combined immunodeficiency. Each CDR3 is given with its conserved first and last residue. Each record gives: V gene, D gene, clone size, J gene, CDR3 protein, CDR3 DNA. D genes are given only for firm matches. Rows give clone size only sometimes, using once, few, many, or a class for an expanded clone.

V gene: TRBV5-5; D gene: TRBD1; clone size: few; J gene: TRBJ1-1; CDR3 protein: CASSTRDRGHDEAFF; CDR3 DNA: TGTGCCAGCAGCACCCGGGACAGGGGGCATGATGAAGCTTTCTTT
V gene: TRBV12-3/TRBV12-4; D gene: NA; clone size: many; J gene: TRBJ1-4; CDR3 protein: CASRVMGLLFF; CDR3 DNA: TGTGCCAGCAGGGTGATGGGATTACTGTTTTTT
V gene: TRBV10-3; D gene: NA; clone size: many; J gene: TRBJ2-1; CDR3 protein: CAISGTQGEQFF; CDR3 DNA: TGTGCCATCAGTGGTACCCAGGGGGAGCAGTTCTTC
V gene: TRBV6-5; D gene: NA; clone size: many; J gene: TRBJ2-7; CDR3 protein: CASSTGDEQYF; CDR3 DNA: TGTGCCAGCTCTACGGGGGACGAGCAGTACTTC
V gene: TRBV7-8; D gene: NA; clone size: NA; J gene: TRBJ2-7; CDR3 protein: CASSTGHKATSYEQYF; CDR3 DNA: TGTGCCAGCAGCACGGGACATAAAGCGACCTCCTACGAGCAGTACTTC
V gene: TRBV9; D gene: TRBD2; clone size: NA; J gene: TRBJ2-4; CDR3 protein: CASSVGGLGGTARNIQYF; CDR3 DNA: TGTGCCAGCAGCGTAGGAGGACTCGGGGGGACGGCGAGAAACATTCAGTACTTC
V gene: TRBV12-3/TRBV12-4; D gene: NA; clone size: few; J gene: TRBJ2-5; CDR3 protein: CASSFPPGRGGFQETQYF; CDR3 DNA: TGTGCCAGCAGTTTCCCCCCCGGTAGGGGCGGATTCCAAGAGACCCAGTACTTC
V gene: TRBV7-3; D gene: NA; clone size: many; J gene: TRBJ2-1; CDR3 protein: CASSLPGSEQFF; CDR3 DNA: TGTGCCAGCAGCTTACCGGGATCTGAGCAGTTCTTC
V gene: TRBV12-3/TRBV12-4; D gene: TRBD1; clone size: many; J gene: TRBJ1-2; CDR3 protein: CASSFGTGPFYGYTF; CDR3 DNA: TGTGCCAGCAGTTTCGGGACAGGGCCCTTCTATGGCTACACCTTC
V gene: TRBV7-8; D gene: NA; clone size: many; J gene: TRBJ2-1; CDR3 protein: CASSPPRSAYNEQFF; CDR3 DNA: TGTGCCAGCAGCCCCCCTAGAAGCGCCTACAATGAGCAGTTCTTC
V gene: TRBV5-4; D gene: TRBD1; clone size: few; J gene: TRBJ1-3; CDR3 protein: CASSLELRGRGGNTIYF; CDR3 DNA: TGTGCCAGCAGCTTGGAGCTCAGGGGGCGTGGGGGAAACACCATATATTTT
V gene: TRBV5-1; D gene: NA; clone size: few; J gene: TRBJ2-1; CDR3 protein: CASSLDQANYNEQFF; CDR3 DNA: TGCGCCAGCAGCTTGGACCAGGCCAACTACAATGAGCAGTTCTTC
V gene: TRBV5-5; D gene: NA; clone size: few; J gene: TRBJ1-4; CDR3 protein: CASSLVQGMEKLFF; CDR3 DNA: TGTGCCAGCAGCTTGGTCCAGGGGATGGAAAAACTGTTTTTT
V gene: TRBV5-1; D gene: NA; clone size: many; J gene: TRBJ2-7; CDR3 protein: CASSWTSGSYEQYF; CDR3 DNA: TGCGCCAGCAGCTGGACCTCGGGCTCCTACGAGCAGTACTTC
V gene: TRBV5-1; D gene: TRBD2; clone size: NA; J gene: TRBJ2-1; CDR3 protein: CASSLSGGRNNEQFF; CDR3 DNA: TGCGCCAGCAGCTTGAGTGGCGGGAGGAACAATGAGCAGTTCTTC
V gene: TRBV11-2; D gene: TRBD2; clone size: NA; J gene: TRBJ2-1; CDR3 protein: CASSQQLGGLAGQNEQFF; CDR3 DNA: TGTGCCAGCAGCCAACAATTAGGGGGACTAGCGGGGCAGAATGAGCAGTTCTTC
V gene: TRBV7-9; D gene: NA; clone size: NA; J gene: TRBJ2-4; CDR3 protein: CATGPGGIQYF; CDR3 DNA: TGTGCCACCGGCCCGGGCGGCATTCAGTACTTC
V gene: TRBV5-1; D gene: NA; clone size: few; J gene: TRBJ1-2; CDR3 protein: CASSLVPGGVYGYTF; CDR3 DNA: TGCGCCAGCAGCTTGGTTCCGGGAGGGGTCTATGGCTACACCTTC
V gene: TRBV6-1; D gene: NA; clone size: NA; J gene: TRBJ1-1; CDR3 protein: CASSGHPGTEAFF; CDR3 DNA: TGTGCCAGCAGTGGACACCCGGGGACTGAAGCTTTCTTT
V gene: TRBV5-1; D gene: TRBD1; clone size: few; J gene: TRBJ2-2; CDR3 protein: CASSSNRGQNTGELFF; CDR3 DNA: TGCGCCAGCAGCTCCAACAGGGGGCAGAACACCGGGGAGCTGTTTTTT
V gene: TRBV5-6; D gene: NA; clone size: few; J gene: TRBJ2-3; CDR3 protein: CASSLDSMENTQYF; CDR3 DNA: TGTGCCAGCAGCTTGGATTCTATGGAGAATACGCAGTATTTT
V gene: TRBV10-3; D gene: NA; clone size: NA; J gene: TRBJ1-2; CDR3 protein: CAISEGLEEYGYTF; CDR3 DNA: TGTGCCATCAGTGAGGGGTTGGAAGAATATGGCTACACCTTC
V gene: TRBV12-3/TRBV12-4; D gene: NA; clone size: few; J gene: TRBJ1-5; CDR3 protein: CASSLKGSGGQPQHF; CDR3 DNA: TGTGCCAGCAGTCTCAAGGGTTCTGGCGGTCAGCCCCAGCATTTT
V gene: TRBV6-2/TRBV6-3; D gene: TRBD1; clone size: few; J gene: TRBJ2-7; CDR3 protein: CASSQDPGQFEYEQYF; CDR3 DNA: TGTGCCAGCAGTCAAGACCCGGGACAGTTCGAGTACGAGCAGTACTTC
V gene: TRBV9; D gene: NA; clone size: NA; J gene: TRBJ2-1; CDR3 protein: CASSRSDRAGGEQFF; CDR3 DNA: TGTGCCAGCAGCCGAAGTGACAGGGCAGGGGGGGAGCAGTTCTTC
V gene: TRBV18; D gene: NA; clone size: NA; J gene: TRBJ1-3; CDR3 protein: CASSPPGFGRDTIYF; CDR3 DNA: TGTGCCAGCTCTCCTCCGGGATTCGGCAGGGACACCATATATTTT
V gene: TRBV4-2; D gene: TRBD1; clone size: NA; J gene: TRBJ1-5; CDR3 protein: CASSQDFHGTGEDQPQHF; CDR3 DNA: TGTGCCAGCAGCCAAGACTTTCATGGGACAGGGGAGGATCAGCCCCAGCATTTT
V gene: TRBV20-1; D gene: NA; clone size: few; J gene: TRBJ2-1; CDR3 protein: CSARAPSEIYNEQFF; CDR3 DNA: TGCAGTGCTAGAGCCCCAAGCGAGATATACAATGAGCAGTTCTTC
V gene: TRBV20-1; D gene: NA; clone size: many; J gene: TRBJ2-7; CDR3 protein: CSASLNGGLDEQYF; CDR3 DNA: TGCAGTGCTAGTCTTAACGGTGGGTTGGACGAGCAGTACTTC
V gene: TRBV29-1; D gene: NA; clone size: many; J gene: TRBJ2-1; CDR3 protein: CSVERLVKNEQFF; CDR3 DNA: TGCAGCGTTGAGAGACTAGTTAAAAATGAGCAGTTCTTC
V gene: TRBV29-1; D gene: TRBD2; clone size: NA; J gene: TRBJ2-1; CDR3 protein: CSGGWLAGANEQFF; CDR3 DNA: TGCAGCGGCGGCTGGCTAGCGGGAGCTAATGAGCAGTTCTTC
V gene: TRBV3-1; D gene: NA; clone size: NA; J gene: TRBJ2-3; CDR3 protein: CASSQAGSTDTQYF; CDR3 DNA: TGTGCCAGCAGCCAAGCGGGGAGCACAGATACGCAGTATTTT
V gene: TRBV18; D gene: TRBD1; clone size: NA; J gene: TRBJ1-4; CDR3 protein: CASSRRTGGEKLFF; CDR3 DNA: TGTGCCAGCTCACGGAGGACAGGCGGCGAAAAACTGTTTTTT
V gene: TRBV5-1; D gene: TRBD1; clone size: many; J gene: TRBJ2-1; CDR3 protein: CASSLTGTGVLDEQFF; CDR3 DNA: TGCGCCAGCAGCTTGACCGGGACAGGGGTCCTCGATGAGCAGTTCTTC
V gene: TRBV7-9; D gene: TRBD1; clone size: many; J gene: TRBJ2-2; CDR3 protein: CASSLWDSNTGELFF; CDR3 DNA: TGTGCCAGCAGCTTATGGGACAGCAACACCGGGGAGCTGTTTTTT
V gene: TRBV5-1; D gene: TRBD1; clone size: few; J gene: TRBJ2-7; CDR3 protein: CASSRGQGLYEQYF; CDR3 DNA: TGCGCCAGCAGCCGCGGACAGGGACTTTACGAGCAGTACTTC
V gene: TRBV7-2; D gene: NA; clone size: few; J gene: TRBJ2-2; CDR3 protein: CASSLAPRSGRDTGELFF; CDR3 DNA: TGTGCCAGCAGCTTGGCCCCTAGGTCGGGAAGGGACACCGGGGAGCTGTTTTTT
V gene: TRBV28; D gene: TRBD1; clone size: NA; J gene: TRBJ2-5; CDR3 protein: CASSLWDRGSQDEYF; CDR3 DNA: TGTGCCAGCAGTTTATGGGACAGGGGATCCCAAGATGAGTACTTC
V gene: TRBV9; D gene: NA; clone size: few; J gene: TRBJ2-3; CDR3 protein: CASSVGGADTQYF; CDR3 DNA: TGTGCCAGCAGCGTAGGGGGCGCAGATACGCAGTATTTT
V gene: TRBV20-1; D gene: NA; clone size: NA; J gene: TRBJ2-7; CDR3 protein: CSAQGGLTAYEQYF; CDR3 DNA: TGCAGTGCCCAAGGAGGGCTAACAGCCTACGAGCAGTACTTC
V gene: TRBV20-1; D gene: TRBD2; clone size: NA; J gene: TRBJ2-1; CDR3 protein: CSARGAQGGLAVSNEQFF; CDR3 DNA: TGCAGTGCTAGAGGGGCGCAGGGGGGACTAGCTGTCTCCAATGAGCAGTTCTTC
V gene: TRBV3-1; D gene: NA; clone size: NA; J gene: TRBJ2-5; CDR3 protein: CASSQGWGTQETQYF; CDR3 DNA: TGTGCCAGCAGCCAAGGCTGGGGAACACAAGAGACCCAGTACTTC
V gene: TRBV3-1; D gene: NA; clone size: few; J gene: TRBJ2-3; CDR3 protein: CASSHRGRTTDTQYF; CDR3 DNA: TGTGCCAGCAGCCACCGGGGCAGGACCACAGATACGCAGTATTTT
V gene: TRBV6-5; D gene: NA; clone size: NA; J gene: TRBJ1-2; CDR3 protein: CASRLDGRGGYTF; CDR3 DNA: TGTGCCAGCAGATTGGACGGGAGGGGAGGCTACACCTTC